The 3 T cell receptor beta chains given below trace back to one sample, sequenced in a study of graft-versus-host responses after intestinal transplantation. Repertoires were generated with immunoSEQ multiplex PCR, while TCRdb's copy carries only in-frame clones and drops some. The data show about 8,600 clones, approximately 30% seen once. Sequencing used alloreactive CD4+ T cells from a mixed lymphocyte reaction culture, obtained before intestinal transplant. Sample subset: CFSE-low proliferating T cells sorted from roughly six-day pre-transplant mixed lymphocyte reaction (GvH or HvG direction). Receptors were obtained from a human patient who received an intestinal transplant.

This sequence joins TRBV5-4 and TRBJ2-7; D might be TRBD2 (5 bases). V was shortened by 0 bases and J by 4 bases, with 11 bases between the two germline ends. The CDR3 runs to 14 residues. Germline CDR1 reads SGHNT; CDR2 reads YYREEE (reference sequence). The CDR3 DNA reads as TGTGCCAGCAGCTTGGCCGGGAACTCATACGAGCAGTACTTC. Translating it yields CASSLAGNSYEQYF. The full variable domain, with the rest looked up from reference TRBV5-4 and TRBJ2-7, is ETGVTQSPTHLIKTRGQQVTLRCSSQSGHNTVSWYQQALGQGPQFIFQYYREEENGRGNFPPRFSGLQFPNYSSELNVNALELDDSALYLCASSLAGNSYEQYFGPGTRLTVT.

The CDR3 region has the DNA TGTGCCAGCAATTCCCGAAGGCAGGTCCGCACAGATACGCAGTATTTT. Protein sequence: CASNSRRQVRTDTQYF. The chain couples TRBV7-8 to TRBJ2-3, with no clear D. This CDR3 region has 16 residues. The V end lost 7 bases, the J end lost 1 base, and 18 bases lay between the germline ends. CDR1 SGHVS and CDR2 FQNEAQ come from the germline V gene.

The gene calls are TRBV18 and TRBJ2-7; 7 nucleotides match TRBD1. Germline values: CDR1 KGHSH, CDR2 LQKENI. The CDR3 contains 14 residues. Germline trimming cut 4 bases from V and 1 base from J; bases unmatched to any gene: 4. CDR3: CASSRQGSSYEQYF. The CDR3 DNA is TGTGCCAGCTCACGACAGGGTTCATCCTACGAGCAGTACTTC. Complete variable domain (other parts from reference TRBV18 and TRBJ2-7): NAGVMQNPRHLVRRRGQEARLRCSPMKGHSHVYWYRQLPEEGLKFMVYLQKENIIDESGMPKERFSAEFPKEGPSILRIQQVVRGDSAAYFCASSRQGSSYEQYFGPGTRLTVT.